This T cell receptor beta chain derives from a study of siplizumab effects on memory and regulatory T cells. Whole-study findings and limits: The study found that siplizumab significantly reduced alloreactive sequences traceable to unstimulated CD4+ memory cells. Researchers did not confirm the suppressive function of proliferating Tregs from siplizumab cultures. In roughly 75-96% of proliferating CD4+ or CD8+ clones, a naive or memory phenotype could not be assigned.

Per sample, about 10^5 TCR templates underwent assay. Sequencing was performed with immunoSEQ multiplex PCR; in TCRdb, only in-frame clones are kept and a portion is missing. Among around 58,000 clones listed, roughly 85% were seen once. As for this clone: Its target is not known.

The V and J ends lost 5 bases and 2 bases, in that order; junction bases with no gene match: 14. The CDR3 is 18 residues long. Germline V gives CDR1 SGHRS, CDR2 YFSETQ. The sequenced sample was memory CD4+ T cells sorted from blood. The receptor comes from a human donor in good health. This rearrangement joins TRBV5-1 to TRBJ2-2, with TRBD2 identical over 8 bases. DNA of the CDR3: TGCGCCAGCAGTCGGATTTCTCTGGCGGGGGGAAACACCGGGGAGCTGTTTTTT. This translates into CASSRISLAGGNTGELFF.